One and the same sample provided the 30 T cell receptor beta chains below, sequenced in a study of cytomegalovirus exposure and HLA in healthy donors. The PCR used 60 Vbeta and 13 Jbeta primers. Profiling relied on immunoSEQ multiplex PCR, and the TCRdb table lists in-frame clones only, not all of them. Its listing shows 140,000 to 150,000 clones. Sequencing was performed on PBMCs. The receptor source for this set is a male donor in good health and CMV-seronegative.

The rearrangement joins TRBV19 to TRBJ2-1; D might be TRBD1 (6 bases). The CDR3 extends over 14 amino acids. Trimming removed 4 bases from V and 3 bases from J, with 10 bases in between. Germline V lookup: CDR1 LNHDA, CDR2 SQIVND (reference sequence). This chain's CDR3 is CASSRGTIYNEQFF. Written as DNA, the CDR3 is TGTGCCAGTAGTAGGGGGACAATCTACAATGAGCAGTTCTTC.

The chain has TRBV4-2 and TRBJ2-3; 11 bases agree with TRBD2. Unmatched junction bases numbered 10, after V lost 0 bases and J lost 2 bases. This CDR3 has 19 amino acids. The germline V gene has CDR1 LGHNA and CDR2 YNFKEQ. In DNA form, the CDR3 reads TGTGCCAGCAGCCAAGAAGAACTAGCGGGGGCCTCCTACACAGATACGCAGTATTTT. Residues: CASSQEELAGASYTDTQYF.

V and J are TRBV6-1 and TRBJ1-4; 7 nucleotides align to TRBD1. Germline V CDR1 and CDR2: MNHNS, SASEGT. The J segment lost 7 bases and the V segment lost 4 bases, leaving 3 bases of the junction unmatched. The CDR3 sequence is 13 residues long. The CDR3 DNA follows: TGTGCCAGCAGTGGACAGGGCCCTGAAAAACTGTTTTTT. Its protein product is CASSGQGPEKLFF.

This chain links TRBV6-5 with TRBJ2-7; D is uncertain. Trimming shortened V by 4 bases and J by 0 bases, and 13 bases separated the two germline ends. The CDR3 is 15 residues long. Germline CDR1 reads MNHEY; CDR2 reads SVGAGI. For the CDR3, the DNA is TGTGCCAGCAGTTTTGTCTCCCCCCTCTCCTACGAGCAGTACTTC. It specifies CASSFVSPLSYEQYF.

The chain links TRBV6-6 to TRBJ2-2; 10 nucleotides line up with TRBD2. J lost 6 bases, V lost 3 bases, and 7 bases had no gene match. The CDR3 extends over 16 amino acids. Germline V gives CDR1 MNHNY, CDR2 SVGAGI (reference sequence). In nucleotides, the CDR3 is TGTGCCAGCAGTTATACTAGCGGGAATTTCCCCGGGGAGCTGTTTTTT. Protein: CASSYTSGNFPGELFF.

The CDR3 DNA follows: TGCGCCAGCAGCTTGGATGGACAGTTACCTAACTATGGCTACACCTTC. Protein sequence: CASSLDGQLPNYGYTF. V and J are TRBV5-1 and TRBJ1-2; D might be TRBD1 (6 bases). V lost 0 bases, J lost 0 bases, and 12 bases lay in between. The CDR3 spans 16 residues. Germline loops: CDR1 SGHRS, CDR2 YFSETQ.

This rearrangement joins TRBV7-9 to TRBJ2-7; D ambiguous. The germline V gene has CDR1 SEHNR and CDR2 FQNEAQ (reference sequence). Trimming took 5 bases from V and 2 from J, leaving 13 bases between them. CDR3 length equals 14 residues. The CDR3 loop is CASSLGTTTYEQYF. The CDR3 coding sequence is TGTGCCAGCAGCCTGGGCACAACGACCTACGAGCAGTACTTC.

The chain links TRBV10-3 to TRBJ1-1, with 7 positions matching TRBD1. There are 13 residues in the CDR3. V was clipped by 6 bases and J by 6 bases; unmatched bases: 7. Germline V lookup: CDR1 ENHRY, CDR2 SYGVKD. CDR3 in amino acids: CAIRDRSKAEAFF. The CDR3 DNA follows: TGTGCCATCAGGGACAGGAGTAAGGCTGAAGCTTTCTTT.

This chain links TRBV28 with TRBJ2-5, with a possible D match to TRBD2 (7 bases). In germline, CDR1 is MDHEN, CDR2 SYDVKM. The CDR3 has 14 residues. V shed 7 bases and J shed 1 base, with 13 bases lying between them. CDR3 nucleotide sequence: TGTGCCAGCACAATCCGGGGGGCCCAAGAGACCCAGTACTTC. It yields the protein CASTIRGAQETQYF.

V and J are TRBV11-1 and TRBJ1-1; 7 bases fit TRBD1. V shed 7 bases and J 1 base; nucleotides not matched to a gene: 9. From germline, CDR1 is SGHAT and CDR2 FQDESV (reference sequence). The CDR3 has 15 amino acids. The CDR3 reads CASTPDRVANTEAFF. As DNA, the CDR3 is TGTGCCAGCACCCCTGACAGGGTCGCGAACACTGAAGCTTTCTTT.

The V gene is TRBV6-5, the J gene TRBJ2-6, with 7 bases that match TRBD1. J was trimmed by 4 bases and V by 8 bases; bases with no gene match: 8. The CDR3 loop spans 15 amino acids. The germline V gene encodes CDR1 MNHEY and CDR2 SVGAGI. CDR3 in amino acids: CASSETGYGANVLTF. In nucleotides, the CDR3 is TGTGCCAGCTCGGAGACAGGGTACGGGGCCAACGTCCTGACTTTC.

V gene TRBV6-6 combines with J gene TRBJ1-5, with D perhaps TRBD1 (5 bases). Germline V gives CDR1 MNHNY, CDR2 SVGAGI (reference sequence). Trimming left V 2 bases short and J 0 bases short, with 11 bases between. This CDR3 has 16 amino acids. CDR3 in amino acids: CASSYGGTYSNQPQHF. The CDR3 nucleotides are TGTGCCAGCAGTTACGGGGGGACTTATAGCAATCAGCCCCAGCATTTT.

V and J are TRBV28 and TRBJ2-5, with 8 bases that match TRBD2. CDR3 length: 15 residues. Trimming took 1 base from V and 4 from J; bases not matched to a gene: 5. The germline CDR1 and CDR2 sequences are MDHEN and SYDVKM. The CDR3 sequence: CASSLFQLAVETQYF. The CDR3 coding sequence is TGTGCCAGCAGTTTATTCCAACTAGCGGTAGAGACCCAGTACTTC.

The V call is TRBV28, the J call TRBJ1-2, with unresolved D. V was cut by 3 bases and J by 4 bases, with 12 bases left in between. Germline CDR1 is MDHEN and CDR2 is SYDVKM. CDR3 length equals 14 residues. This CDR3 reads CASSFERSGYGYTF. CDR3 DNA sequence: TGTGCCAGCAGTTTCGAGAGGAGTGGCTATGGCTACACCTTC.

The chain employs TRBV5-1 and TRBJ2-3, with D possibly matching TRBD2 (6 bases). Per germline, CDR1 SGHRS and CDR2 YFSETQ. The CDR3 has 14 amino acids. V was pared by 4 bases and J by 2 bases, with 11 bases between. The CDR3 DNA sequence: TGCGCCAGCAGCCGGGACTGGCACACAGATACGCAGTATTTT. This sequence encodes CASSRDWHTDTQYF.

The chain has TRBV30 and TRBJ1-2; D might be TRBD1 (6 bases). Trimming took 0 bases from V and 4 from J, leaving 24 bases between them. CDR3 size: 18 residues. Germline loops: CDR1 GTSNPN, CDR2 SVGIG (reference sequence). CDR3 sequence: CAWSVNRASGFIFYGYTF. CDR3 nucleotide sequence: TGTGCCTGGAGTGTAAACAGGGCCTCAGGGTTTATTTTCTATGGCTACACCTTC.

This sequence joins TRBV29-1 and TRBJ2-7; TRBD1 aligns across 7 bases. The germline gives CDR1 SQVTM, CDR2 ANQGSEA. The CDR3 spans 13 residues. V shed 3 bases and J 2 bases; nucleotides not matched to a gene: 4. Here the CDR3 DNA reads TGCAGCGTTGAGGGACAGTCTCCCTACGAGCAGTACTTC. As protein: CSVEGQSPYEQYF.

The chain combines TRBV7-2 with TRBJ1-1; 7 positions agree with TRBD1. Per germline, CDR1 SGHTA and CDR2 FQGNSA. The CDR3 is 15 residues long. V shed 5 bases and J 5 bases; nucleotides not matched to a gene: 11. For the CDR3, the DNA is TGTGCCAGCAGCGGTGGAGGGGGCCTGGGGACTGAAGCTTTCTTT. Amino acid sequence: CASSGGGGLGTEAFF.

The chain joins TRBV25-1 to TRBJ2-5, with 8 nucleotides matching TRBD2. Trimming removed 11 bases from V and 0 bases from J; junction bases left unmatched: 20. The length of the CDR3 is 18 residues. Germline V gene lookup returns CDR1 MGHDK and CDR2 SYGVNS. The CDR3 spells CAASSANWPGGNQETQYF. DNA for the CDR3: TGTGCCGCCAGCAGTGCGAATTGGCCGGGAGGGAACCAAGAGACCCAGTACTTC.

On this clone: A read error may produce the germline difference seen at one junction end. The CDR3 loop is CASSPQRRNYGYTF. CDR3 in DNA: TGTGCCAGCTCTCCACAACGGAGAAACTATGGCTACACCTTC. V and J are TRBV18 and TRBJ1-2; no clear D. CDR3 length: 14 amino acids. Germline CDR1 is KGHSH and CDR2 is LQKENI.

This sequence joins TRBV18 and TRBJ1-5; D perhaps matches TRBD1 (5 bases). The length of the CDR3 is 14 residues. V dropped 6 bases and J dropped 0 bases, with 9 bases sitting between them. Per germline, CDR1 KGHSH and CDR2 LQKENI. CDR3 sequence (DNA): TGTGCCAGCTCTTCAGGGAATAGCAATCAGCCCCAGCATTTT. Amino acids: CASSSGNSNQPQHF.

The rearrangement links TRBV19 to TRBJ2-6; TRBD1 matches 7 bases. This CDR3 has 15 amino acids. V shed 4 bases and J 5 bases; nucleotides not matched to a gene: 5. Germline-derived CDR1 and CDR2 are LNHDA and SQIVND (reference sequence). CDR3 DNA sequence: TGTGCCAGTAGTACCACAGGGGTACGGGCCAACGTCCTGACTTTC. Protein product: CASSTTGVRANVLTF.

The J gene is TRBJ1-4, the V gene TRBV27; the match to TRBD1 covers 9 bases. Trimming took 3 bases from V and 5 from J; bases not matched to a gene: 4. This CDR3 region has 15 residues. Germline V gene data show CDR1 as MNHEY and CDR2 as SMNVEV (reference sequence). CDR3 amino acids: CASSLNRGLNEKLFF. The CDR3 DNA follows: TGTGCCAGCAGTTTGAACAGGGGGCTAAATGAAAAACTGTTTTTT.

The chain has TRBV30 and TRBJ1-2; D gene ambiguous. Between the trimmed V and J ends, which lost 4 bases and 7 bases, there was a span of 10 bases. The germline gives CDR1 GTSNPN, CDR2 SVGIG (reference sequence). There are 11 residues in the CDR3. CDR3 in DNA: TGTGCCTGGAAATCGACAATTGGCTACACCTTC. This gives the protein CAWKSTIGYTF. The entire variable domain, with the rest obtained from reference TRBV30 and TRBJ1-2, is as follows: SQTIHQWPATLVQPVGSPLSLECTVEGTSNPNLYWYRQAAGRGLQLLFYSVGIGQISSEVPQNLSASRPQDRQFILSSKKLLLSDSGFYLCAWKSTIGYTFGSGTRLTVV.

The chain employs TRBV6-5 and TRBJ1-1, with D unclear. The CDR3 totals 15 residues. V was trimmed by 4 bases and J by 0 bases, leaving 12 bases between them. Germline V CDR1 and CDR2: MNHEY, SVGAGI. The CDR3 DNA follows: TGTGCCAGCAGTTCTCTGGGCATTATGAACACTGAAGCTTTCTTT. It is translated as CASSSLGIMNTEAFF.

The gene calls are TRBV7-8 and TRBJ2-3; 7 bases are a match to TRBD2. Germline CDR1 and CDR2: SGHVS and FQNEAQ. After removal of 5 bases from V and 5 bases from J, the junction contained 13 bases not matched to a gene. The CDR3 has 16 residues. The CDR3 coding sequence is TGTGCCAGCAGCCCACCTTGGGCGGGGGAGGAAGATACGCAGTATTTT. Translated, it gives CASSPPWAGEEDTQYF.

The J gene is TRBJ1-1, the V gene TRBV7-2, with 11 bases that match TRBD1. CDR1 and CDR2 (germline): SGHTA, FQGNSA. With V trimmed by 0 bases and J by 4 bases, 4 bases remained unmatched. The CDR3 sequence is 16 residues long. CDR3 in amino acids: CASSLAGTGGVTEAFF. The CDR3 bases are TGTGCCAGCAGCTTAGCGGGGACAGGGGGAGTCACTGAAGCTTTCTTT.

J is TRBJ2-5 and V is TRBV18, with TRBD2 matching over 9 bases. The CDR3 runs to 18 residues. The germline V gene has CDR1 KGHSH and CDR2 LQKENI. Germline trimming cut 3 bases from V and 5 bases from J; bases unmatched to any gene: 16. The CDR3 region has the DNA TGTGCCAGCTCACCGATCCTAAGCCGGGCGGGGGGGCCGGAGACCCAGTACTTC. Protein sequence: CASSPILSRAGGPETQYF. Full variable domain (missing parts from reference TRBV18 and TRBJ2-5): NAGVMQNPRHLVRRRGQEARLRCSPMKGHSHVYWYRQLPEEGLKFMVYLQKENIIDESGMPKERFSAEFPKEGPSILRIQQVVRGDSAAYFCASSPILSRAGGPETQYFGPGTRLLVL.

The rearrangement joins TRBV19 to TRBJ1-5, with TRBD1 identical over 9 bases. V lost 0 bases and J lost 6; bases outside the gene matches: 3. Germline-derived CDR1 and CDR2 are LNHDA and SQIVND (reference sequence). This CDR3 spans 15 amino acids. The CDR3 sequence: CASSIEDRGFQPQHF. CDR3 sequence (DNA): TGTGCCAGTAGTATAGAGGACAGGGGCTTTCAGCCCCAGCATTTT.

CDR3: CASSLGSRSESYTF. The CDR3 nucleotides are TGTGCCAGCAGCTTAGGATCGAGGTCAGAAAGCTACACCTTC. The rearrangement uses TRBV11-2 and TRBJ1-2; no clear D gene. From germline, CDR1 is SGHAT and CDR2 FQNNGV. CDR3 length: 14 residues. The V gene lost 1 base and the J gene lost 9 bases, with 15 bases spanning the gap.